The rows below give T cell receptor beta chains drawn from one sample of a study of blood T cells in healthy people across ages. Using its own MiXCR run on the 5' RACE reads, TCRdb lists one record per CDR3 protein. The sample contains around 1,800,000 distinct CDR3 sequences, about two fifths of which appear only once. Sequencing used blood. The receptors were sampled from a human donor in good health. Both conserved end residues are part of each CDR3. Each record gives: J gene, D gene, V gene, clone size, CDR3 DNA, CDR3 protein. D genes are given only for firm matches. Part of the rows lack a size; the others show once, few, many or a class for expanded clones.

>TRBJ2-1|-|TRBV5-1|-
TGCGCCAGCAGCTTTTCCTTTCCGCAGGATTATAACAATGAGCAGTTCTTC
CASSFSFPQDYNNEQFF
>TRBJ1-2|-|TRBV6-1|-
TGTGCCAGCAGTGAACAGAGGGAGTATGGCTACACCTTC
CASSEQREYGYTF
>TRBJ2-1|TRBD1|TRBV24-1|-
TGTGCCACCAGTGATCGATACAGGGGGTTTGGCAATGAGCAGTTCTTC
CATSDRYRGFGNEQFF
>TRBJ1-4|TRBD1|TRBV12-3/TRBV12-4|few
TGTGCCAGCAACGTAGGGGGCTTGTATGGACATGAAAAACTGTTTTTT
CASNVGGLYGHEKLFF
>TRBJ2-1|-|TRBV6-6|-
TGTGCCAGCACGGAGCATGCAGGGGAGCAGTTCTTC
CASTEHAGEQFF
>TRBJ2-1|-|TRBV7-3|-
TGTGCCAGCAGCTTATCCCAGCTCAATGAGCAGTTCTTC
CASSLSQLNEQFF
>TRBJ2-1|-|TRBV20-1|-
TGCAGTGCTAGAGAGACCGGGATGTCCGGTGGGCAGTTCTTC
CSARETGMSGGQFF
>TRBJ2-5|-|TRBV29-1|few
TGCAGCGTTGAAGTAAAAGAGACCCAGTACTTC
CSVEVKETQYF
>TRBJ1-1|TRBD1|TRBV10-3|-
TGTGCCACCCAAGACAGGGCCCACACTGAAGCTTTCTTT
CATQDRAHTEAFF
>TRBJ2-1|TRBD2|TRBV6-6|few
TGTGCCAGCAGTTTGACTAGCAGGGCCCACAATGAGCAGTTCTTC
CASSLTSRAHNEQFF
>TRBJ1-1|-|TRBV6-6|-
TGTGCCAGCAGTTTCCCAGGATTCGCTGAAGCTTTCTTT
CASSFPGFAEAFF
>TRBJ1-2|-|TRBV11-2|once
TGTGCCAGCAGCTTAGTTCTACTCGGTGGCTACACCTTC
CASSLVLLGGYTF